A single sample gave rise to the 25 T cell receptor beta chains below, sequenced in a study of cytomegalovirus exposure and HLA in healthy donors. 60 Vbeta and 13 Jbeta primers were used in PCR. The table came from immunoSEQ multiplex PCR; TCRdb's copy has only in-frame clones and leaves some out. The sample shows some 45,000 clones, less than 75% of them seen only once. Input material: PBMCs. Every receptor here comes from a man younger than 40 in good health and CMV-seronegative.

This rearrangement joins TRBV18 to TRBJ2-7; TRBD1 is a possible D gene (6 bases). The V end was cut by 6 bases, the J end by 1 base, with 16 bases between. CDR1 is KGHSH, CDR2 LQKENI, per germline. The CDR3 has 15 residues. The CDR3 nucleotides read TGTGCCAGCTCCCAAAGCAGGGGAGTGTCCTACGAGCAGTACTTC. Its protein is CASSQSRGVSYEQYF.

CDR3: CSVVWGGRTGELFF. CDR3 in DNA: TGCAGCGTTGTGTGGGGGGGGCGCACCGGGGAGCTGTTTTTT. The rearrangement links TRBV29-1 to TRBJ2-2; the D gene is possibly TRBD2 (7 bases). V gave up 4 bases and J gave up 4 bases, with 13 bases separating them. This CDR3 is 14 amino acids long. Germline loops: CDR1 SQVTM, CDR2 ANQGSEA.

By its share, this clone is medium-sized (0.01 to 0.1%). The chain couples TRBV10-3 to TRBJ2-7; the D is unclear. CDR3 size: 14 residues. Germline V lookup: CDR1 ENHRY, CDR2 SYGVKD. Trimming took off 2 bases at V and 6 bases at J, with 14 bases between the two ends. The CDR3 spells CAISEGFLESEQYF. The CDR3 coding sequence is TGTGCCATCAGTGAGGGCTTTCTAGAATCCGAGCAGTACTTC.

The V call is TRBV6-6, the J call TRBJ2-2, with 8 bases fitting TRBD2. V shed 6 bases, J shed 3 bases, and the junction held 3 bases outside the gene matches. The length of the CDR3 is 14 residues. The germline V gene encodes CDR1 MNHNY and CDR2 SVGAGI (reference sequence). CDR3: CASSPLADTGELFF. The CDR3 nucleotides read TGTGCCAGCAGCCCACTAGCGGACACCGGGGAGCTGTTTTTT.

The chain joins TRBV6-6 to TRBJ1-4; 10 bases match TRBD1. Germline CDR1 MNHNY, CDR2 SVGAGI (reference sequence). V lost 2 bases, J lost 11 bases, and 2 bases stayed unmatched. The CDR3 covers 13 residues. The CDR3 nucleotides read TGTGCCAGCAGTTACGGGACAGGGGCTAAACTGTTTTTT. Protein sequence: CASSYGTGAKLFF.

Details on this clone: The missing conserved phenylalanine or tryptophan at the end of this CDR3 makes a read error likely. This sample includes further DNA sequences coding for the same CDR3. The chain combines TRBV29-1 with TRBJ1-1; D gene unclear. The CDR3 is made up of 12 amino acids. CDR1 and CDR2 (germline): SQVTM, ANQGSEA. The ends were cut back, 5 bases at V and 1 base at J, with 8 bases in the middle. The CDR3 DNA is TGCAGCGTTTTGGACGGGAACACTGAAGCTTTCGTT. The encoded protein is CSVLDGNTEAFV.

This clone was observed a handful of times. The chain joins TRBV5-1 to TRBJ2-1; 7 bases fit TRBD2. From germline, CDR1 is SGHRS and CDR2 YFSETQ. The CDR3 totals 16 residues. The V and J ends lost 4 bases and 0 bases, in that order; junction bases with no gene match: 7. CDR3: CASSRVGGSSYNEQFF. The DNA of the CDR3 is TGCGCCAGCAGCCGAGTCGGGGGGAGCTCCTACAATGAGCAGTTCTTC.

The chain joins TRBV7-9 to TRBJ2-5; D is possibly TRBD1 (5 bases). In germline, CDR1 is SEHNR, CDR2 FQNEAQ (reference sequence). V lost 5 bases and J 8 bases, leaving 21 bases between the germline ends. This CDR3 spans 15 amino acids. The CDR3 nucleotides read TGTGCCAGCAGCGCGACTCAGGGCTACCTTAGTACCCAGTACTTC. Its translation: CASSATQGYLSTQYF.

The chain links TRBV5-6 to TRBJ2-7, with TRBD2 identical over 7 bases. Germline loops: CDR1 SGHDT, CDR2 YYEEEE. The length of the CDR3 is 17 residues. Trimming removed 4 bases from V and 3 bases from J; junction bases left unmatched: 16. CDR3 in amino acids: CASSLLLSRERVYEQYF. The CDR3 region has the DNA TGTGCCAGCAGCCTACTCCTTTCGCGGGAGAGGGTCTACGAGCAGTACTTC.

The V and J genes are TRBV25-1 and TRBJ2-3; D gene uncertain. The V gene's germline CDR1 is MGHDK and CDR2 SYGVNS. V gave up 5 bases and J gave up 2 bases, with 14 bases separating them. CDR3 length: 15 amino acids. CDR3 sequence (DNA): TGTGCCAGCAGTTCTTCACAGATTGACACAGATACGCAGTATTTT. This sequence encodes CASSSSQIDTDTQYF.

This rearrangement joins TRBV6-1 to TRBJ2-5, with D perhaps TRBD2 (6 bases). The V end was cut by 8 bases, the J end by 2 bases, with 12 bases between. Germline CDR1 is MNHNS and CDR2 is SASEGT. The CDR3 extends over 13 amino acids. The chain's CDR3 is CASGNGGQETQYF. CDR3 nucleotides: TGTGCCAGCGGGAATGGGGGGCAAGAGACCCAGTACTTC.

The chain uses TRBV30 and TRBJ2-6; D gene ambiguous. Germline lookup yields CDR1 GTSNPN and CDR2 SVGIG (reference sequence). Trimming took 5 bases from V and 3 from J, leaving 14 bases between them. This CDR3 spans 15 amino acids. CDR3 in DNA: TGTGCCTGGTTGCCCCTATCCGGTGGGGCCAACGTCCTGACTTTC. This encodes CAWLPLSGGANVLTF.

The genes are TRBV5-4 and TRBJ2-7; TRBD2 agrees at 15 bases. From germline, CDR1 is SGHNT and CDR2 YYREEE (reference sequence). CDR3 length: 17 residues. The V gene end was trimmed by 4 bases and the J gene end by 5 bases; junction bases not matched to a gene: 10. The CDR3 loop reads CASSTGTSGRRIDEQYF. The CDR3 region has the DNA TGTGCCAGCAGCACCGGGACTAGCGGGAGGAGGATCGACGAGCAGTACTTC.

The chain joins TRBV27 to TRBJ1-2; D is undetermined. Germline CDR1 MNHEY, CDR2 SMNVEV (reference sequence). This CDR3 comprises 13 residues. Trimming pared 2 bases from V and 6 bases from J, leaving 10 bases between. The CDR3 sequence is CASSLKPNDGYTF. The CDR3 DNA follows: TGTGCCAGCAGTTTAAAGCCCAATGATGGCTACACCTTC.

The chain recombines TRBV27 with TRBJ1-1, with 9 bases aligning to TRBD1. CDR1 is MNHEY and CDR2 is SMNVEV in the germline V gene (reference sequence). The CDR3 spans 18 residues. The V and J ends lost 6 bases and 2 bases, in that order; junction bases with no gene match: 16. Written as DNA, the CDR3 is TGTGCCAGCAGCCTATACGTAAATACGGGACAGGGAAACACTGAAGCTTTCTTT. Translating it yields CASSLYVNTGQGNTEAFF.

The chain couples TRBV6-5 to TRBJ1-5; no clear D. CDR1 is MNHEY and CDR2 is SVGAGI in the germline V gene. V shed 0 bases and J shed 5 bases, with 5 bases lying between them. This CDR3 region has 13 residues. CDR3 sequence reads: CASSYSGDQPQHF. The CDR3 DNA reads TGTGCCAGCAGTTACTCCGGAGATCAGCCCCAGCATTTT.

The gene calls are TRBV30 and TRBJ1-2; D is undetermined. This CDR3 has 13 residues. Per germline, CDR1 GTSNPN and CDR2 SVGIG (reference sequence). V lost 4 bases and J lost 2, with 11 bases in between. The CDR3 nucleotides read TGTGCCTGGAATTTAGGCGGCAACTATGGCTACACCTTC. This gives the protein CAWNLGGNYGYTF.

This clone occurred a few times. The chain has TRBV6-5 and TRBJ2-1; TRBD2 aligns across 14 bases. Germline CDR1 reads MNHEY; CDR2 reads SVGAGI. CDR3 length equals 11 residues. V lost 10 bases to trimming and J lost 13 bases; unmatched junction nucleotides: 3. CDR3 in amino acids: CATGTSGRQFF. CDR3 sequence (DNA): TGTGCCACCGGGACTAGCGGGAGACAGTTCTTC.

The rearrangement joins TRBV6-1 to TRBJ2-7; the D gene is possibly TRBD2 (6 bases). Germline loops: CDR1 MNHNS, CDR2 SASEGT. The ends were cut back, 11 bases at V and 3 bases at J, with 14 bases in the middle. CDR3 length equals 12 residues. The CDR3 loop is CAGRDSVYEQYF. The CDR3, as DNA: TGTGCCGGGCGGGACTCTGTCTACGAGCAGTACTTC.

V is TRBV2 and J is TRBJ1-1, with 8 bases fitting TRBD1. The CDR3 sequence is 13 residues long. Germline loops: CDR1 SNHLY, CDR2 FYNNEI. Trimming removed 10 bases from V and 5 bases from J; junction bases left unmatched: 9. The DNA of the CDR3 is TGTGCCACGACAGGGGATTTAAAAACTGAAGCTTTCTTT. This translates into CATTGDLKTEAFF. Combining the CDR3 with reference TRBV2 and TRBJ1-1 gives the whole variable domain EPEVTQTPSHQVTQMGQEVILRCVPISNHLYFYWYRQILGQKVEFLVSFYNNEISEKSEIFDDQFSVERPDGSNFTLKIRSTKLEDSAMYFCATTGDLKTEAFFGQGTRLTVV.

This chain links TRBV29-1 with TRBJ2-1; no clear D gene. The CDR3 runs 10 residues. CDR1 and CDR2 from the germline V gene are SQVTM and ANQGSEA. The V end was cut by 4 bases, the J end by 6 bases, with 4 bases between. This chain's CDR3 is CSVGANEQFF. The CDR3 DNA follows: TGCAGCGTTGGGGCCAATGAGCAGTTCTTC.

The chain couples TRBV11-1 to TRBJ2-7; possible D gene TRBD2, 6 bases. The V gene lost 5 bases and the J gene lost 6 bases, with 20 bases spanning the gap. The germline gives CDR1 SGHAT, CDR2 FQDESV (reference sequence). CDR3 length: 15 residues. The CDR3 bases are TGTGCCAGCAGCCCCGTGGCGGGAATCCGAGGCGAGCAGTACTTC. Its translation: CASSPVAGIRGEQYF. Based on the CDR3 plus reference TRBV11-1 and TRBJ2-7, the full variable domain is EAEVAQSPRYKITEKSQAVAFWCDPISGHATLYWYRQILGQGPELLVQFQDESVVDDSQLPKDRFSAERLKGVDSTLKIQPAELGDSAMYLCASSPVAGIRGEQYFGPGTRLTVT.

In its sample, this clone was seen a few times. CDR3: CASIRRDTYEQYF. The CDR3 DNA reads as TGTGCCAGCATCCGCAGGGACACCTACGAGCAGTACTTC. The chain employs TRBV6-1 and TRBJ2-7, with D tentatively TRBD1 (6 bases). This CDR3 contains 13 residues. V lost 7 bases and J 2 bases, leaving 12 bases between the germline ends. Germline values: CDR1 MNHNS, CDR2 SASEGT.

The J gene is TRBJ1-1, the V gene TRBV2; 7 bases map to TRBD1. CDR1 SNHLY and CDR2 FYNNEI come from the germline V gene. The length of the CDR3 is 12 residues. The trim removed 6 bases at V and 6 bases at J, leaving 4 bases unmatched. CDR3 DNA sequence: TGTGCCAGCAGCAGACAGGGCTCTGAAGCTTTCTTT. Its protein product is CASSRQGSEAFF. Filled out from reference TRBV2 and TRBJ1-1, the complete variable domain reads EPEVTQTPSHQVTQMGQEVILRCVPISNHLYFYWYRQILGQKVEFLVSFYNNEISEKSEIFDDQFSVERPDGSNFTLKIRSTKLEDSAMYFCASSRQGSEAFFGQGTRLTVV.

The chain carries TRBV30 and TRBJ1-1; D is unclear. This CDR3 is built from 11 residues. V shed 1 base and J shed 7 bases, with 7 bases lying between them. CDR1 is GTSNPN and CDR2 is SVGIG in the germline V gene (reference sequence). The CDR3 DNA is TGTGCCTGGAGTGAGCGGTATGAAGCTTTCTTT. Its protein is CAWSERYEAFF.